The TCR beta chain under discussion was sequenced for a study of radiation and T cells in renal cell carcinoma. Study-wide findings and caveats: Top tumor clonotypes rose in blood 2 weeks post-radiation, then contracted. Without pretreatment biopsies, baseline tumor clonotype presence was undetermined.

The germline V gene encodes CDR1 MDHEN and CDR2 SYDVKM. Trimming cost V 6 bases and J 1 base, with 6 bases left between them. The CDR3 sequence is 12 residues long. This clone has only a few counts. Its target is not known. The sample contains more than one DNA sequence encoding this CDR3. Time point of the sample: blood 4 weeks post-SBRT, at nephrectomy. The treatment here: 15 Gy SBRT to primary tumor, nephrectomy 4 weeks later. After SBRT, blood was collected at 2 and 4 weeks, plus baseline. This renal cell carcinoma was of the clear cell type. Here immunoSEQ multiplex PCR was the method, and the copy in TCRdb shows in-frame clones only, minus some. The sample lists 120,000 to 150,000 clones; around nine tenths were seen once.

Sequenced material: blood, taken from a patient whose treatment included radiotherapy and nephrectomy. This clonotype was sampled from a woman aged 45-65 years with renal cell carcinoma. The chain carries TRBV28 and TRBJ1-1; tentatively, D is TRBD1 (5 bases). The CDR3, as DNA: TGTGCCAGCAGAACAGGGAACACTGAAGCTTTCTTT. This sequence encodes CASRTGNTEAFF. The variable domain in full, with the rest retrieved from reference TRBV28 and TRBJ1-1, is DVKVTQSSRYLVKRTGEKVFLECVQDMDHENMFWYRQDPGLGLRLIYFSYDVKMKEKGDIPEGYSVSREKKERFSLILESASTNQTSMYLCASRTGNTEAFFGQGTRLTVV.